This TCR beta chain was recovered during a study of cytomegalovirus exposure and HLA in healthy donors. Study findings and constraints: Researchers catalogued around 150 TCR beta chains as cytomegalovirus-associated. The dataset shows that most TCR sequences were rare, while some public TCRs occurred in many donors. Evidence from a later analysis indicated that most CMV-associated TCR beta chains looked HLA-restricted.

Primers for the PCR totalled 60 Vbeta and 13 Jbeta. Assay used: immunoSEQ multiplex PCR; TCRdb lists only in-frame clones, some missing. The table includes 70,000 to 100,000 clones, 80% detected once. Germline V gene data show CDR1 as WSHSY and CDR2 as SAAADI. The CDR3 extends over 15 amino acids. Losses at the gene ends were 3 bases for V and 2 bases for J; bases not matched to a gene: 6. This clone is a singleton in its sample. The target antigen is unknown. The genes are TRBV10-2 and TRBJ1-2; TRBD1 aligns across 7 bases. This TCR derives from a man between 18 and 29 years old in good health and CMV-seronegative. The specimen was PBMCs. CDR3 coding DNA: TGCGCCAGCAGTGACCGACAGGGAACCAACTATGGCTACACCTTC. This translates into CASSDRQGTNYGYTF.